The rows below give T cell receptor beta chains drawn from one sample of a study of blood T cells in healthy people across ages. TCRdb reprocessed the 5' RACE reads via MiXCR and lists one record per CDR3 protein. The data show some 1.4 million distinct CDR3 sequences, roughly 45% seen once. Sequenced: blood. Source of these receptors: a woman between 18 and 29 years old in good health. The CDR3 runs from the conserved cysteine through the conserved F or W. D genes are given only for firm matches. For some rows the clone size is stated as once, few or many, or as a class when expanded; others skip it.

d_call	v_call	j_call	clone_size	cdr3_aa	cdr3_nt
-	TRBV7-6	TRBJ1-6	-	CASSLKVGAYNSPLHF	TGTGCCAGCAGCTTAAAGGTTGGGGCCTATAATTCACCCCTCCACTTT
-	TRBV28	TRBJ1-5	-	CASRDGTNNQPQHF	TGTGCCAGTAGAGATGGGACAAATAACCAGCCCCAGCATTTT
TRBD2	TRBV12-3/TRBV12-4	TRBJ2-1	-	CASSLRRTRGRENEQFF	TGTGCCAGCAGTTTAAGACGGACTAGGGGACGTGAGAATGAGCAGTTCTTC
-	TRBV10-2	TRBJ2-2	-	CANSHSLTGELFF	TGCGCCAACAGTCACTCTCTAACCGGGGAGCTGTTTTTT
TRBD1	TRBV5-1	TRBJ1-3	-	CASKGGQGGNTIYF	TGCGCCAGCAAAGGGGGACAGGGCGGAAACACCATATATTTT
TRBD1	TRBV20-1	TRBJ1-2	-	CSARVETGEYGYTF	TGCAGTGCTAGAGTTGAGACAGGGGAGTATGGCTACACCTTC
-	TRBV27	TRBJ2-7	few	CASSSRSHYEQYF	TGTGCCAGCAGTTCGCGAAGCCACTACGAGCAGTACTTC
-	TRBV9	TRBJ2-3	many	CASSVGSADTQYF	TGTGCCAGCAGCGTAGGTTCCGCAGATACGCAGTATTTT
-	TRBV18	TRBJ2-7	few	CASSPPGYNEQYF	TGTGCCAGCTCACCCCCAGGCTACAATGAGCAGTACTTC
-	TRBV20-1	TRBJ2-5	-	CSASGGAGAQETQYF	TGCAGTGCTTCTGGGGGGGCGGGGGCCCAAGAGACCCAGTACTTC
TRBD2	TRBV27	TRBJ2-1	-	CASRTSGRVDEQFF	TGTGCCAGCAGGACTAGCGGGAGGGTAGATGAGCAGTTCTTC
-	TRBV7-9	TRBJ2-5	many	CASGDIQETQYF	TGTGCCAGCGGGGACATCCAAGAGACCCAGTACTTC
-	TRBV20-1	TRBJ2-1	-	CSACHVPESRNEQFF	TGCAGTGCTTGCCACGTGCCGGAAAGTCGCAATGAGCAGTTCTTC
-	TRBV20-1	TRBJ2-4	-	CSAAEALRPIQYF	TGCAGTGCCGCTGAGGCTTTACGGCCCATTCAGTACTTC
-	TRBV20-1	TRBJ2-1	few	CSARDGVTNGQFF	TGCAGTGCTAGAGATGGGGTGACTAACGGGCAGTTCTTC
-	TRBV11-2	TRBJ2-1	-	CASSLGVGFYDEQFF	TGTGCCAGCAGCCTAGGAGTGGGGTTTTACGATGAGCAGTTCTTC
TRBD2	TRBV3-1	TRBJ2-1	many	CASSQGLAGSNEQFF	TGTGCCAGCAGCCAAGGGCTAGCGGGATCCAATGAGCAGTTCTTC
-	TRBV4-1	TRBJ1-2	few	CASSQEASQSYGYTF	TGCGCCAGCAGCCAAGAGGCTAGTCAATCCTATGGCTACACCTTC
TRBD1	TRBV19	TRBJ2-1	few	CASGQGMTYEQFF	TGTGCCAGCGGACAGGGGATGACCTACGAGCAGTTCTTC
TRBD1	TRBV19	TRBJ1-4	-	CASSDRGQGEKLFF	TGTGCCAGTAGCGACAGGGGGCAGGGAGAAAAACTGTTTTTT
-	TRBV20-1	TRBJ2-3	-	CSAAVTSTDTQYF	TGCAGTGCTGCCGTCACTAGCACAGATACGCAGTATTTT
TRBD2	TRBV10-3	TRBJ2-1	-	CAISGTSGRGNEQFF	TGTGCCATTTCCGGGACTAGCGGGAGGGGGAATGAGCAGTTCTTC
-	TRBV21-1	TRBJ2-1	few	CASTAPGVKLTMIRQFF	TGTGCCAGCACCGCCCCCGGGGTCAAACTTACAATGATTAGGCAGTTCTTC
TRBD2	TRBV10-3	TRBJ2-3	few	CAVAGGIGDTQYF	TGTGCCGTAGCGGGGGGGATTGGAGATACGCAGTATTTT
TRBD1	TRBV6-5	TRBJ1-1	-	CASSYSTGRLTEAFF	TGTGCCAGCAGTTACTCGACAGGGAGGTTGACTGAAGCTTTCTTT
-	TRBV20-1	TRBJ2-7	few	CSARARDGSSYEQYF	TGCAGTGCTAGAGCCCGTGACGGCTCCTCCTACGAGCAGTACTTC
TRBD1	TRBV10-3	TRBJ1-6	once	CATAEPGQGSNSPLHF	TGTGCCACCGCAGAACCGGGACAGGGGAGCAATTCACCCCTCCACTTT
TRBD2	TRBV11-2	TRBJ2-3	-	CASSFVGLAENTDTQYF	TGTGCCAGCAGCTTCGTGGGACTAGCGGAAAACACAGATACGCAGTATTTT
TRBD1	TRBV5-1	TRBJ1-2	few	CASSWDRVYYGYTF	TGCGCCAGCAGCTGGGACAGAGTTTACTATGGCTACACCTTC
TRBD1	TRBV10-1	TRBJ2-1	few	CASGDRAAEQFF	TGCGCCAGCGGGGACAGGGCGGCTGAGCAGTTCTTC
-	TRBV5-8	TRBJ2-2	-	CASSFEEIGELFF	TGTGCCAGCAGTTTCGAGGAGATCGGGGAGCTGTTTTTT
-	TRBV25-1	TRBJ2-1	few	CASSESEGTNNEQFF	TGTGCCAGCAGTGAATCGGAGGGGACAAACAATGAGCAGTTCTTC
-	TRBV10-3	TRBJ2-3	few	CAISAWGAEDTQYF	TGTGCCATCAGTGCGTGGGGGGCTGAGGATACGCAGTATTTT
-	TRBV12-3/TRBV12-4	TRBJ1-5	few	CASSRRQGNQPQHF	TGTGCCAGCAGTCGAAGACAGGGCAATCAGCCCCAGCATTTT
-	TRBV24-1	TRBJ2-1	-	CATSRRYSFDEQFF	TGTGCCACCAGTCGACGGTATTCGTTTGATGAGCAGTTCTTC
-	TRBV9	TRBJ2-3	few	CASSVVDSGMNTQYF	TGTGCCAGCAGCGTAGTTGACTCAGGGATGAATACGCAGTATTTT